What follows are 8 T cell receptor beta chains derived from one specimen sequenced in a study of OX40 agonist ivuxolimab in advanced cancers. Using immunoSEQ multiplex PCR, the repertoire was profiled, and TCRdb retains in-frame clones only, with some absent. The table lists 83,000 or so clones, 80% to 90% of them singletons. The sequences come from CD4+ or CD8+ T cells sorted from blood, collected in a trial of the OX40 agonist ivuxolimab. Receptors originate from an adult with an advanced solid tumor such as melanoma, head and neck, liver or kidney cancer.

The rearrangement joins TRBV4-2 to TRBJ2-1; D gene uncertain. This CDR3 has 15 amino acids. With 1 base removed from V and 6 bases from J, the gap between germline ends came to 13 bases. Germline lookup yields CDR1 LGHNA and CDR2 YNFKEQ. The CDR3 spells CASSQGPDVINEQFF. The CDR3 nucleotides are TGTGCCAGCAGCCAAGGCCCGGACGTTATCAATGAGCAGTTCTTC.

The J gene is TRBJ2-1, the V gene TRBV5-1; D not certain. Trimming left V 0 bases short and J 4 bases short, with 8 bases between. Looked up from germline, CDR1 is SGHRS and CDR2 is YFSETQ. This CDR3 has 14 residues. The chain's CDR3 is CASSLEKAYNEQFF. In DNA, the CDR3 is TGCGCCAGCAGCTTGGAGAAGGCTTACAATGAGCAGTTCTTC.

This clone was picked up a small number of times. The rearrangement links TRBV13 to TRBJ2-4; tentatively, D is TRBD1 or TRBD2 (5 bases each). Looked up from germline, CDR1 is PRHDT and CDR2 is FYEKMQ (reference sequence). Trimming took 3 bases from V and 9 from J, leaving 12 bases between them. The length of the CDR3 is 13 residues. CDR3 protein: CASSFRGRVIQYF. For the CDR3, the DNA is TGTGCCAGCAGCTTCCGGGGACGAGTCATTCAGTACTTC.

This chain joins TRBV19 and TRBJ1-2; D is undetermined. CDR3 length equals 14 residues. Per the germline V gene, CDR1 is LNHDA and CDR2 is SQIVND (reference sequence). Trimming pared 3 bases from V and 3 bases from J, leaving 11 bases between. The DNA of the CDR3 is TGTGCCAGTAGTATTGCGGTGAGGGACTATGGCTACACCTTC. Its protein is CASSIAVRDYGYTF.

J is TRBJ1-2 and V is TRBV19; TRBD1 matches 9 bases. CDR3 length: 15 residues. V dropped 3 bases and J dropped 2; count of bases not matched to a gene: 4. CDR1 is LNHDA and CDR2 is SQIVND in the germline V gene (reference sequence). CDR3 protein: CASSIRTGVNYGYTF. The CDR3 bases are TGTGCCAGTAGTATCCGGACAGGGGTCAACTATGGCTACACCTTC.

V gene TRBV19 combines with J gene TRBJ1-2; D uncertain. The V gene lost 5 bases and the J gene lost 2 bases, with 12 bases spanning the gap. The V gene's germline CDR1 is LNHDA and CDR2 SQIVND (reference sequence). The CDR3 is made up of 14 amino acids. CDR3 sequence reads: CASSVALGNYGYTF. The DNA of the CDR3 is TGTGCCAGTAGTGTTGCGCTAGGGAACTATGGCTACACCTTC.

The chain employs TRBV6-5 and TRBJ1-2; D is unclear. The CDR3 is made up of 14 amino acids. Trimming took 8 bases from V and 8 from J, leaving 21 bases between them. Germline CDR1 is MNHEY and CDR2 is SVGAGI. Written as DNA, the CDR3 is TGTGCCAGCGGATCCCTGGATAGTTTAGGCGGCTACACCTTC. Encoded protein: CASGSLDSLGGYTF.

This chain uses TRBV7-2 with TRBJ1-5; D ambiguous. The V gene's germline CDR1 is SGHTA and CDR2 FQGNSA. The CDR3 is 15 residues long. The V gene lost 1 base and the J gene lost 1 base, with 8 bases spanning the gap. CDR3 coding DNA: TGTGCCAGCAGCTTAGGCACTTTAAGCAATCAGCCCCAGCATTTT. It specifies CASSLGTLSNQPQHF.